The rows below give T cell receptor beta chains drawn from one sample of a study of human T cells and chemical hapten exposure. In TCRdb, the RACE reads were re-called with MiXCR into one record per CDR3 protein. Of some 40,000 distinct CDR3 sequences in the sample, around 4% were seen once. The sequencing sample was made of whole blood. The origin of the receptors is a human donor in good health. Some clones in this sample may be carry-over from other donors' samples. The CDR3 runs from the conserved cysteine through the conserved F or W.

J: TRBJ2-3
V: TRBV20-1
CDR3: CSASPLATSTDTQYF

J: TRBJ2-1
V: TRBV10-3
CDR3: CAISEATSKFF

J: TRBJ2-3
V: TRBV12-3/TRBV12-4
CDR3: CASKYLAGGTDTQYF

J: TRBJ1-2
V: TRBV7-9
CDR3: CASSLAVAERYGYTF

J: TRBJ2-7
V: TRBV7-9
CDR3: CASSLEVAGTYEQYF

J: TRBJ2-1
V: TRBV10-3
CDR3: CAISEGGRGPEQFF

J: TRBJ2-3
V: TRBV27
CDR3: CASSSQGLPTDTQYF

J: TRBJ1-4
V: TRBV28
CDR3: CASSLRTRREKLFF

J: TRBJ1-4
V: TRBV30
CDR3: CAWSSDRGNEKLFF

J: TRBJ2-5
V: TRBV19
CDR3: CASSKGLAQETQYF

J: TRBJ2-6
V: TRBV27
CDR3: CASSQSLGTGANVLTF

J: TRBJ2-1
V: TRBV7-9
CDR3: CASSPWTLSSYNEQFF

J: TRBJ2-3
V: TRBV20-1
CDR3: CSASPQEGRTDTQYF

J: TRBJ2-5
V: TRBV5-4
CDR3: CASSLVWGGEGETQYF

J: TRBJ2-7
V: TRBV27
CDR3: CASSAPTSGTRPPTYEQYF

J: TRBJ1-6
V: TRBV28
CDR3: CASSLFVGTGASPLHF

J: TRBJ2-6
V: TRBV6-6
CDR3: CASSDRQGTSSGANVLTF

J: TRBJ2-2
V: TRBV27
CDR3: CATSGSATGELFF

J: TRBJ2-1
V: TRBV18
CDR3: CASSSQGQIYNEQFF

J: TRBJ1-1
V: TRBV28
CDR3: CASIFKDRGVTEAFF

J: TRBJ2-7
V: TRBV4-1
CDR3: CASSQPFRRGRFYEQYF

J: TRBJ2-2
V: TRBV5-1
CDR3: CASSSDIVPGKGELFF

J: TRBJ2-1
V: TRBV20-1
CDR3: CSAPRASSGRHEQFF

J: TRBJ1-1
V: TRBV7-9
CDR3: CASSSQTLNTEAFF

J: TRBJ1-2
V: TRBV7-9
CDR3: CASSTQDGNGYTF

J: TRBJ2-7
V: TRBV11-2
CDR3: CASSSRTKTYEQYF

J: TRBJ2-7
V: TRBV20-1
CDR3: CSAPEPGLAGVYEQYF

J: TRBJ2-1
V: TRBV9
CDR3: CASSTRGHNEQFF

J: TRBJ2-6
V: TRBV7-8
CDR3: CASSLLNSGANVLTF

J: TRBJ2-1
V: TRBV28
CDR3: CASSRGGAQGNEQFF

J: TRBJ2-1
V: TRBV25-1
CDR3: CASGRAGRAYNEQFF

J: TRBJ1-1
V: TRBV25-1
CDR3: CASSPVSNTEAFF

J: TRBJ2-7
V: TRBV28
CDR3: CASRVPLGLAGGNEQYF

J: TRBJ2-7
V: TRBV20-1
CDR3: CSADTGPMHEQYF

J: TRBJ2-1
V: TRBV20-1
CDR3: CSARYRGKANEQFF

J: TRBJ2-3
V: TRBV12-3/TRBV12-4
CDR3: CASSPNEGRYTQYF

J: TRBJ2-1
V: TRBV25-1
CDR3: CASSGTSTPYNEQFF

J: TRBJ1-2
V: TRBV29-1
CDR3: CSVDPTGGHYGYTF

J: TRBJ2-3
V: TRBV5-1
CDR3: CASSLSSGSWTDTQYF

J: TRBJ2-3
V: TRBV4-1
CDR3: CASSRSFLVAGTTDTQYF

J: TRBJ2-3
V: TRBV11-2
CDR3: CASRLLRDGSTDTQYF

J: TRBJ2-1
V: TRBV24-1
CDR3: CATSDLPRDHNEQFF

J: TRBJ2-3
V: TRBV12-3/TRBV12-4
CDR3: CASSLVPWLAGGITDTQYF

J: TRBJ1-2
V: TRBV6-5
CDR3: CASSPGQGPPSPRYTF

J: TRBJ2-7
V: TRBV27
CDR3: CASSHRGHSYEQYF

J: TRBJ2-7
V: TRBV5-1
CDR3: CASSLEGQAYEQYF

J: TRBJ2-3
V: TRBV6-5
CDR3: CASSPGGSGSRDTQYF

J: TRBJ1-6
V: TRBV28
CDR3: CASSLGSSYNSPLHF

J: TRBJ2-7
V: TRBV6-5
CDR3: CASSSSVPPYEQYF

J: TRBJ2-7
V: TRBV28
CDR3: CASRPTSGATYEQYF

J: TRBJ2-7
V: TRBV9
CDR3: CASRGDPGSEQYF

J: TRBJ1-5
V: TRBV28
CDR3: CASSPMVEPQHF

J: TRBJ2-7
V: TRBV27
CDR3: CASRGRTERRAYEQYF

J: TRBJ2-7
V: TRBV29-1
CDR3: CSAGGGGGNYEQYF

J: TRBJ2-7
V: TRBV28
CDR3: CASSLGQVTVYEQYF

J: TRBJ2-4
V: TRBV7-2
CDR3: CASSLTTLTDIQYF

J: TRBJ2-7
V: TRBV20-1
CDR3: CSAPYYEQYF

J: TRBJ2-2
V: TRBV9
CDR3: CASSVAGLATGELFF

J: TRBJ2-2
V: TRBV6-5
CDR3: CASRLEGGELFF